Below, 20 T cell receptor beta chains from the same sample are listed, as sequenced in a study of T-cell memory formation after mild COVID-19 listed by TCRdb under 2021. To prepare the library, 5' RACE was applied. TCRdb shows the sequencer as Illumina NovaSeq 6000. The public reads were run again by TCRdb, first through fastp at Q25 and then through MiXCR, and only productive beta chains were kept. Duplicate CDR3 protein sequences are folded into a single record with the most common DNA and genes. The sample data list approximately 400,000 distinct CDR3 sequences, and 24% of these were observed just once. 8.8% of the sample is in the top ten clones. The sample taken for sequencing was PBMCs or a T cell subset sorted from them (not recorded which). These receptors all stem from an adult woman who had mild COVID-19 (a few samples of this study predate the infection). The sample titles of this study are shuffled in the database, so cell type and time point are left out; the donor was told from shared clones.

The chain has TRBV30 and TRBJ1-4; no firm D call. The ends were cut back, 2 bases at V and 5 bases at J, with 12 bases in the middle. Germline V CDR1 and CDR2: GTSNPN, SVGIG (reference sequence). The CDR3 runs 14 residues. For the CDR3, the DNA is TGTGCCTGGAGTCATTTTTTGTCGAATGAAAAACTGTTTTTT. Its protein is CAWSHFLSNEKLFF.

This clonotype was seen only a few times. The chain couples TRBV9 to TRBJ2-1, with D possibly TRBD2 on 5 matching bases. V was trimmed by 5 bases and J by 10 bases, leaving 10 bases between them. The CDR3 totals 11 residues. The V gene's germline CDR1 is SGDLS and CDR2 YYNGEE. The chain's CDR3 is CASSAPGEQFF. The CDR3 coding sequence is TGTGCCAGCAGTGCACCGGGGGAGCAGTTCTTC.

J is TRBJ1-1 and V is TRBV30, with a tentative D call TRBD1 (5 bases). The germline gives CDR1 GTSNPN, CDR2 SVGIG (reference sequence). This CDR3 is built from 12 residues. V was shortened by 0 bases and J by 6 bases, with 8 bases between the two germline ends. This CDR3 reads CAWSVQGAEAFF. The CDR3 nucleotides are TGTGCCTGGAGTGTACAAGGGGCTGAAGCTTTCTTT.

This clonotype was seen more than once but under ten times. The chain combines TRBV6-1 with TRBJ1-1, with a possible D match to TRBD1 (5 bases). Trimming removed 8 bases from V and 0 bases from J, with 13 bases in between. Germline CDR1 and CDR2: MNHNS and SASEGT. The CDR3 runs 14 residues. CDR3: CASDLQVLNTEAFF. CDR3 nucleotides: TGTGCCAGCGATTTACAGGTCCTGAACACTGAAGCTTTCTTT.

V and J are TRBV11-2 and TRBJ2-5, with 9 positions matching TRBD2. V shed 0 bases and J 4 bases; nucleotides not matched to a gene: 6. This CDR3 is 16 amino acids long. Per the germline V gene, CDR1 is SGHAT and CDR2 is FQNNGV. DNA of the CDR3: TGTGCCAGCAGCTTAGATCTGGTTAGCGGGGGAGAGACCCAGTACTTC. Amino acid sequence: CASSLDLVSGGETQYF. The variable domain in full, with the rest retrieved from reference TRBV11-2 and TRBJ2-5, is EAGVAQSPRYKIIEKRQSVAFWCNPISGHATLYWYQQILGQGPKLLIQFQNNGVVDDSQLPKDRFSAERLKGVDSTLKIQPAKLEDSAVYLCASSLDLVSGGETQYFGPGTRLLVL.

V and J are TRBV11-3 and TRBJ2-7; tentative D call: TRBD1 (6 bases). The CDR3 runs 14 residues. Germline assignment: CDR1 SGHNT and CDR2 YENEEA. V lost 4 bases, J lost 1 base, and 11 bases lay in between. CDR3 amino acids: CASSSGQQSYEQYF. The CDR3 DNA follows: TGTGCCAGCAGCTCCGGACAGCAGTCCTACGAGCAGTACTTC.

This clonotype was detected many times. The CDR3 loop is CASSLRGRTDTQYF. CDR3 in DNA: TGTGCCAGCAGCTTGCGGGGACGCACAGATACGCAGTATTTT. The V gene is TRBV7-3, the J gene TRBJ2-3, with D possibly matching TRBD2 (6 bases). The CDR3 consists of 14 residues. V lost 3 bases and J lost 1, with 8 bases in between. CDR1 and CDR2 (germline): SGHTA, FQGTGA.

J is TRBJ1-1 and V is TRBV7-9; D gene unclear. The CDR3 totals 12 residues. The V end was cut by 5 bases, the J end by 5 bases, with 9 bases between. Germline assignment: CDR1 SEHNR and CDR2 FQNEAQ (reference sequence). CDR3: CASSGSWTEAFF. DNA for the CDR3: TGTGCCAGCAGCGGGTCTTGGACTGAAGCTTTCTTT. The full variable domain, in which reference TRBV7-9 and TRBJ1-1 provide the parts outside the CDR3, is DTGVSQNPRHKITKRGQNVTFRCDPISEHNRLYWYRQTLGQGPEFLTYFQNEAQLEKSRLLSDRFSAERPKGSFSTLEIQRTEQGDSAMYLCASSGSWTEAFFGQGTRLTVV.

This clonotype was seen a handful of times. The chain couples TRBV29-1 to TRBJ2-1; 10 bases agree with TRBD2. The CDR3 runs 13 residues. V dropped 8 bases and J dropped 4; count of bases not matched to a gene: 5. Germline V lookup: CDR1 SQVTM, CDR2 ANQGSEA. The CDR3 loop is CSLRLAGYNEQFF. Written as DNA, the CDR3 is TGCAGCCTCCGACTAGCGGGTTACAATGAGCAGTTCTTC.

The chain employs TRBV5-1 and TRBJ2-2; 9 bases are shared with TRBD2. Per germline, CDR1 SGHRS and CDR2 YFSETQ. Losses at the gene ends were 7 bases for V and 5 bases for J; bases not matched to a gene: 18. The CDR3 spans 18 residues. The CDR3 DNA reads as TGCGCCAGCGGTGGACTTGAGGCTAGCGGGGTTAGGACCGGGGAGCTGTTTTTT. Translation gives CASGGLEASGVRTGELFF.

This chain joins TRBV19 and TRBJ2-2; tentatively, D is TRBD1 (5 bases). This CDR3 is built from 16 residues. The germline V gene encodes CDR1 LNHDA and CDR2 SQIVND (reference sequence). V lost 7 bases and J lost 4, with 19 bases in between. The CDR3: CASTKSPGHPTGELFF. The CDR3 DNA reads as TGTGCCAGTACCAAATCCCCCGGACACCCCACCGGGGAGCTGTTTTTT.

This clonotype was found a few times. This chain uses TRBV7-3 with TRBJ2-1, with unresolved D. The CDR3 extends over 13 amino acids. Germline V gene lookup returns CDR1 SGHTA and CDR2 FQGTGA. V dropped 1 base and J dropped 7 bases, with 8 bases sitting between them. CDR3 amino acids: CASSLNSGNEQFF. The DNA of the CDR3 is TGTGCCAGCAGCTTAAACTCTGGGAATGAGCAGTTCTTC.

The sample holds a few counts of this clonotype. The J gene is TRBJ1-1, the V gene TRBV4-1, with 9 bases lining up with TRBD1. CDR1 and CDR2 from the germline V gene are MGHRA and YSYEKL. V was clipped by 4 bases and J by 5 bases; unmatched bases: 5. The CDR3 is made up of 14 amino acids. DNA of the CDR3: TGCGCCAGCAGCCCCACAGGGGGCTGGACTGAAGCTTTCTTT. Encoded protein: CASSPTGGWTEAFF.

This clonotype was picked up a small number of times. The chain carries TRBV7-2 and TRBJ2-5; perhaps TRBD2 as D (5 bases). V lost 7 bases, J lost 9 bases, and 12 bases lay in between. The CDR3 has 11 residues. Per germline, CDR1 SGHTA and CDR2 FQGNSA. The CDR3 DNA reads TGTGCCAGCAAGCGGTCTCGGTCCCAGTACTTC. It specifies CASKRSRSQYF.

The chain recombines TRBV27 with TRBJ2-7, with D unclear. V lost 3 bases and J lost 3, with 12 bases in between. This CDR3 contains 14 residues. Germline V lookup: CDR1 MNHEY, CDR2 SMNVEV (reference sequence). CDR3 protein: CASSLSHPGYEQYF. The CDR3 nucleotides are TGTGCCAGCAGTTTGTCCCACCCAGGCTACGAGCAGTACTTC.

The chain employs TRBV20-1 and TRBJ2-3; 12 bases map to TRBD2. The CDR3 extends over 15 amino acids. V lost 5 bases, J lost 5 bases, and 8 bases stayed unmatched. Germline V gives CDR1 DFQATT, CDR2 SNEGSKA (reference sequence). The CDR3 coding sequence is TGCAGTGCTTGGGTGACTAGCGGGAGACAAGATACGCAGTATTTT. Protein: CSAWVTSGRQDTQYF.

This chain links TRBV2 with TRBJ1-6; D unclear. Per the germline V gene, CDR1 is SNHLY and CDR2 is FYNNEI. The V end lost 3 bases, the J end lost 10 bases, and 16 bases lay between the germline ends. There are 15 residues in the CDR3. The CDR3 DNA is TGTGCCAGCAGTGAGGGTCCGGGGTCGGGGTCACCCCTCCACTTT. Residues: CASSEGPGSGSPLHF.

This clonotype was detected a few times. The gene calls are TRBV9 and TRBJ2-2; 7 bases are shared with TRBD2. J was trimmed by 7 bases and V by 0 bases; bases with no gene match: 12. Germline CDR1 reads SGDLS; CDR2 reads YYNGEE. CDR3 length: 17 amino acids. CDR3 in amino acids: CASSVDAVREVVGELFF. In DNA, the CDR3 is TGTGCCAGCAGCGTAGATGCAGTCCGGGAGGTTGTCGGGGAGCTGTTTTTT.

CDR3 amino acids: CASLGGWDTEAFF. DNA for the CDR3: TGTGCCAGCTTAGGAGGTTGGGACACTGAAGCTTTCTTT. The chain joins TRBV27 to TRBJ1-1; D unclear. Germline lookup yields CDR1 MNHEY and CDR2 SMNVEV (reference sequence). The CDR3 consists of 13 residues. The V gene lost 8 bases and the J gene lost 3 bases, with 13 bases spanning the gap.

The chain carries TRBV9 and TRBJ1-1, with D hard to call. V was pared by 3 bases and J by 10 bases, with 13 bases between. CDR1 is SGDLS and CDR2 is YYNGEE in the germline V gene. This CDR3 region has 12 residues. CDR3 sequence reads: CASSGPSDTAFF. Written as DNA, the CDR3 is TGTGCCAGCAGCGGCCCGTCAGATACAGCTTTCTTT.